This entry concerns a single T cell receptor beta chain. The specificity of this receptor is unknown. Nothing much larger sits one base from this clone, and base qualities are not available. V is pruned by 11 bases and J by 4 bases, leaving 8 bases of the junction without a gene match. The germline V gene sets CDR1 to MNHNS and CDR2 to SASEGT. From its cysteine to its phenylalanine, the CDR3 spans 14 amino acids. Only CDR3 DNA remains: 42 bases, in frame from the first base. This sample was taken from a study of graft-versus-host responses after intestinal transplantation (dated by TCRdb to the early 2020s). Notes on the research overall: Recipients received multivisceral, liver-intestinal, or isolated intestinal transplants. After intestinal transplantation, graft-versus-host and host-versus-graft alloreactive T cell clones were followed in the graft, circulation and bone marrow using bulk TCR-beta CDR3 sequencing. Instead of going to the commercial service, samples from a few later patients were sequenced in-house on an Illumina MiSeq and processed with MiXCR. Anti-thymocyte globulin induction was given to all recipients, followed by maintenance tacrolimus and steroids for approximately 3 years. A peak of at least 4% donor T cells among recipient peripheral blood mononuclear cells was the definition used for donor T cell macrochimerism. Of the roughly 24 intestinal transplant recipients enrolled in the cohort, one of whom was a retransplant, 3 patients without pretransplant specimens were excluded. Alloreactive clones were identified by sequencing pre-transplant mixed lymphocyte reaction products and comparing these products with unstimulated pre-transplant donor and recipient T cells. The investigation overall reported the following: The relatively low number and heterogeneity of intestinal transplant patients limited the conclusions. GvH clones were found in recipient bone marrow, and some of the GvH clones appeared earlier in ileal mucosa or blood, which is consistent with an intestinal mucosal origin. Patients with donor T cell macrochimerism had high GvH to HvG T cell clonal ratios in their allografts. Early after transplant, peak levels of circulating GvH clones were associated with declines in HvG clones.

Libraries came from the immunoSEQ multiplex PCR assay. For most patients, genomic DNA was subjected to high-throughput TCR-beta CDR3 sequencing by Adaptive Biotechnologies. Concerning the study's data processing: TCR sequencing data were retrieved from Adaptive's ImmunoSEQ software for 15 to 20 patients, whereas a few other patients were processed with MiXCR and VDJtools. CDR3 nucleotide sequences shared between donor and recipient were removed because the origin of such sequences could not be assigned. At least 2-fold expansion over unstimulated cells and a minimum CFSE-low frequency of 0.002% (template counts) or 0.001% (read counts) were required for clones to be classified as alloreactive. Clones were considered mappable if detected in sequenced pre-transplant spleen, lymph node, or MLR CFSE-low populations of the donor or recipient. Cumulative frequency of alloreactive clones was calculated as a percentage of all sequences weighted by copy number. TCRdb obtained this table from immuneACCESS and retained in-frame rearrangements with V and J assigned. These tables miss some clones; where compared with another copy, unresolved V genes account for less than half of the shortfall, and the remainder is unexplained. V and J calls and clone size come straight from that table; D and trimming were deduced from the DNA. The sample table holds fewer than 15,000 clones, of which over 70% were seen once. The top ten constitute approximately 53% of the sample.

In the first month after transplant, blood samples were collected up to 4 times, and after that at least monthly when available. The clonotype originates from a human patient who received an intestinal transplant, so some T cells may come from the graft donor. In this chain, TRBV6-1 is recombined with TRBJ2-2; 9 of the junction bases match TRBD1. This sample comprised PBMCs, obtained around 130 days after transplant. The CDR3 protein sequence reads: CAGGQGWATGELFF. The DNA sequence is given as TGTGCCGGGGGACAGGGTTGGGCCACCGGGGAGCTGTTTTTT.